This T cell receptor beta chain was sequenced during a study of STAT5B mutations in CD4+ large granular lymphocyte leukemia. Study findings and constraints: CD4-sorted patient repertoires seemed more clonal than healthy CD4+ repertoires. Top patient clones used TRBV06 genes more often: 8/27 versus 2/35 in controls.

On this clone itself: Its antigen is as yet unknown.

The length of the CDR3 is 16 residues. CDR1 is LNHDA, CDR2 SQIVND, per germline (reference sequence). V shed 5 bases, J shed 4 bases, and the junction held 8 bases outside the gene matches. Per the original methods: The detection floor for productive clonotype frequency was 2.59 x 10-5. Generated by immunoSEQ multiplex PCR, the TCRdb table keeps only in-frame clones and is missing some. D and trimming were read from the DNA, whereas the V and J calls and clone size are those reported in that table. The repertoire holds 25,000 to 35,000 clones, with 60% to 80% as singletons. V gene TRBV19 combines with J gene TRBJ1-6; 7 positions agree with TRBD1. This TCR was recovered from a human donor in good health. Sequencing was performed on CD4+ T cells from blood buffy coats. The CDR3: CASSGGGRSYNSPLHF. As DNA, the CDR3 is TGTGCCAGTAGTGGAGGGGGCAGAAGTTATAATTCACCCCTCCACTTT. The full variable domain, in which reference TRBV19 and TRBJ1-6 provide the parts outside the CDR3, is DGGITQSPKYLFRKEGQNVTLSCEQNLNHDAMYWYRQDPGQGLRLIYYSQIVNDFQKGDIAEGYSVSREKKESFPLTVTSAQKNPTAFYLCASSGGGRSYNSPLHFGNGTRLTVT.